The 21 T cell receptor beta chains below come from one sample, sequenced in a study of blood T cell repertoires in COVID-19. Profiling relied on immunoSEQ multiplex PCR, and the TCRdb table lists in-frame clones only, not all of them. The sample consists of about 70,000 clones, about 90% of them appearing once. The sample was peripheral blood. The receptors were sampled from a man in his 60s with acute or convalescent COVID-19.

This clone occurred once. The V gene is TRBV6-5, the J gene TRBJ1-2, with TRBD1 identical over 7 bases. Germline CDR1 and CDR2: MNHEY and SVGAGI. Trimming removed 4 bases from V and 13 bases from J; junction bases left unmatched: 6. The CDR3 extends over 11 amino acids. CDR3 sequence: CASSSQGYSTF. The CDR3 nucleotides read TGTGCCAGCAGTTCACAGGGGTACTCCACCTTC.

This clone was found a few times. DNA of the CDR3: TGTGCCTCCTCAGGGGGCTCCTACGAGCAGTACTTC. Its protein is CASSGGSYEQYF. The chain has TRBV30 and TRBJ2-7, with 7 bases matching TRBD1. The CDR3 has 12 amino acids. The junction had 3 bases not matched to a gene; V was cut back by 7 bases and J by 0 bases. CDR1 and CDR2 from the germline V gene are GTSNPN and SVGIG (reference sequence).

The chain recombines TRBV11-2 with TRBJ1-6; 10 bases agree with TRBD1. The CDR3 has 19 amino acids. V gave up 3 bases and J gave up 10 bases; unmatched junction bases: 18. CDR1 is SGHAT, CDR2 FQNNGV, per germline. CDR3 sequence reads: CASSFLAGQGSTTASPLHF. The CDR3 region has the DNA TGTGCCAGCAGCTTCTTGGCGGGACAGGGGTCGACTACAGCATCACCCCTCCACTTT. Full variable domain (outside the CDR3, taken from reference TRBV11-2 and TRBJ1-6): EAGVAQSPRYKIIEKRQSVAFWCNPISGHATLYWYQQILGQGPKLLIQFQNNGVVDDSQLPKDRFSAERLKGVDSTLKIQPAKLEDSAVYLCASSFLAGQGSTTASPLHFGNGTRLTVT.

The chain uses TRBV29-1 and TRBJ1-5; 10 positions agree with TRBD1. Germline V CDR1 and CDR2: SQVTM, ANQGSEA. Losses at the gene ends were 4 bases for V and 6 bases for J; bases not matched to a gene: 9. The CDR3 has 15 amino acids. CDR3 nucleotides: TGCAGCGTTGCGTGGGGACAGGGGCGCGCTCAGCCCCAGCATTTT. It is translated as CSVAWGQGRAQPQHF.

The chain links TRBV6-5 to TRBJ1-1; a possible D gene is TRBD1 (6 bases). The V gene lost 10 bases and the J gene lost 4 bases, with 16 bases spanning the gap. There are 13 residues in the CDR3. Germline V lookup: CDR1 MNHEY, CDR2 SVGAGI. The CDR3 DNA follows: TGTGCCACCTTAACAGGGAGTCTCACTGAAGCTTTCTTT. Protein: CATLTGSLTEAFF.

The chain links TRBV7-2 to TRBJ2-4; 7 bases line up with TRBD2. J was trimmed by 8 bases and V by 7 bases; bases with no gene match: 8. CDR3 length: 13 residues. Germline V CDR1 and CDR2: SGHTA, FQGNSA. The CDR3 sequence: CASTGPGRDIQYF. The CDR3 region has the DNA TGTGCCAGCACCGGACCAGGGAGGGACATTCAGTACTTC.

The gene calls are TRBV27 and TRBJ1-4; 8 bases align to TRBD1. The junction had 15 bases not matched to a gene; V was cut back by 5 bases and J by 1 base. The germline V gene encodes CDR1 MNHEY and CDR2 SMNVEV (reference sequence). This CDR3 contains 19 residues. The CDR3: CASSPSHRQGNKTNEKLFF. CDR3 nucleotide sequence: TGTGCCAGCAGTCCCTCCCACCGACAGGGGAATAAAACTAATGAAAAACTGTTTTTT. The whole variable domain, filled in from reference TRBV27 and TRBJ1-4, reads EAQVTQNPRYLITVTGKKLTVTCSQNMNHEYMSWYRQDPGLGLRQIYYSMNVEVTDKGDVPEGYKVSRKEKRNFPLILESPSPNQTSLYFCASSPSHRQGNKTNEKLFFGSGTQLSVL.

The gene calls are TRBV9 and TRBJ1-2; maybe TRBD1 (5 bases). CDR3 length: 13 amino acids. Germline-derived CDR1 and CDR2 are SGDLS and YYNGEE. The ends were cut back, 3 bases at V and 2 bases at J, with 8 bases in the middle. The CDR3 sequence is CASSAQGNYGYTF. Written as DNA, the CDR3 is TGTGCCAGCAGCGCCCAGGGCAACTATGGCTACACCTTC.

CDR3 in amino acids: CASSVADSGNTIYF. For the CDR3, the DNA is TGTGCCAGCAGCGTAGCAGACTCTGGAAACACCATATATTTT. The chain uses TRBV9 and TRBJ1-3; D uncertain. V dropped 0 bases and J dropped 0 bases, with 4 bases sitting between them. This CDR3 is built from 14 residues. Germline CDR1 reads SGDLS; CDR2 reads YYNGEE.

This clone has only a few counts. This chain links TRBV19 with TRBJ2-6; perhaps TRBD1 as D (6 bases). The CDR3 contains 18 residues. Germline V gene data show CDR1 as LNHDA and CDR2 as SQIVND (reference sequence). V was cut by 0 bases and J by 0 bases, with 12 bases left in between. As DNA, the CDR3 is TGTGCCAGTAGTATAGAGAGGACAGCTAGCTCTGGGGCCAACGTCCTGACTTTC. Protein product: CASSIERTASSGANVLTF.

The gene calls are TRBV6-1 and TRBJ2-2; 7 bases line up with TRBD1. The V segment lost 5 bases and the J segment 4 bases; nucleotides outside the gene matches: 4. This CDR3 has 14 amino acids. Germline CDR1 MNHNS, CDR2 SASEGT. For the CDR3, the DNA is TGTGCCAGCAGTCCCACAGGGGCCACCGGGGAGCTGTTTTTT. This encodes CASSPTGATGELFF.

The rearrangement uses TRBV20-1 and TRBJ1-5; D gene unclear. Germline CDR1 is DFQATT and CDR2 is SNEGSKA (reference sequence). CDR3 length equals 13 residues. The V gene lost 3 bases and the J gene lost 7 bases, with 13 bases spanning the gap. The CDR3 sequence is CSASWAHNQPQHF. CDR3 nucleotide sequence: TGCAGTGCTAGTTGGGCCCACAACCAGCCCCAGCATTTT.

For the CDR3, the DNA is TGTGCCACCAGTAGAACAAATAATCAGCCCCAGCATTTT. Translation: CATSRTNNQPQHF. This chain uses TRBV24-1 with TRBJ1-5, with D unclear. The CDR3 covers 13 residues. In germline, CDR1 is KGHDR, CDR2 SFDVKD. Deletions cut 6 bases from V and 4 bases from J, with 9 bases between.

This clone came up once. The junction does not match germline at one end; this may be a read error. V gene TRBV27 combines with J gene TRBJ1-5, with a possible D match to TRBD1 (5 bases). The CDR3 is 10 residues long. Germline V gene sequence: CDR1 MNHEY, CDR2 SMNVEV (reference sequence). CDR3 loop: CETDNQPQHF. DNA of the CDR3: TGCGAGACAGACAATCAGCCCCAGCATTTT.

This chain connects TRBV3-1 (or the pseudogene TRBV3-2) to TRBJ2-1; 10 bases map to TRBD2. Germline V lookup: CDR1 LGHDT, CDR2 YNNKEL (reference sequence). The CDR3 covers 17 residues. V dropped 1 base and J dropped 4; count of bases not matched to a gene: 7. In nucleotides, the CDR3 is TGTGCCAGCAGCCAAGGGTTAGCGGGGGGTGTTTACAATGAGCAGTTCTTC. This sequence encodes CASSQGLAGGVYNEQFF.

The chain uses TRBV7-2 and TRBJ2-4; D is perhaps TRBD2 (6 bases). This CDR3 contains 13 residues. Germline V gives CDR1 SGHTA, CDR2 FQGNSA. Trimming shortened V by 5 bases and J by 3 bases, and 8 bases separated the two germline ends. The CDR3 nucleotides read TGTGCCAGCAGCGGGGACTTCAAAAACATTCAGTACTTC. Amino acid sequence: CASSGDFKNIQYF. The variable domain in full, completed from reference TRBV7-2 and TRBJ2-4, reads GAGVSQSPSNKVTEKGKDVELRCDPISGHTALYWYRQSLGQGLEFLIYFQGNSAPDKSGLPSDRFSAERTGGSVSTLTIQRTQQEDSAVYLCASSGDFKNIQYFGAGTRLSVL.

J is TRBJ1-5 and V is TRBV3-1 (or the pseudogene TRBV3-2); no clear D. The V gene's germline CDR1 is LGHDT and CDR2 YNNKEL (reference sequence). The CDR3 is made up of 14 amino acids. Trimming shortened V by 3 bases and J by 0 bases, and 6 bases separated the two germline ends. The CDR3 DNA reads TGTGCCAGCAGCCACCACTTTAGCAATCAGCCCCAGCATTTT. Protein product: CASSHHFSNQPQHF.

The V and J genes are TRBV3-1 (or the pseudogene TRBV3-2) and TRBJ1-6; TRBD1 matches 8 bases. The junction had 6 bases not matched to a gene; V was cut back by 6 bases and J by 8 bases. Germline V lookup: CDR1 LGHDT, CDR2 YNNKEL (reference sequence). The CDR3 has 14 residues. CDR3 DNA: TGTGCCAGCAGGCAGGACAGGGCCCATTCACCCCTCCACTTT. Translated, it gives CASRQDRAHSPLHF.

This chain connects TRBV7-3 to TRBJ1-1; D ambiguous. The CDR3 has 10 amino acids. Germline V gene sequence: CDR1 SGHTA, CDR2 FQGTGA. Trimming removed 10 bases from V and 0 bases from J, with 3 bases in between. The CDR3 spells CATLNTEAFF. In DNA form, the CDR3 reads TGTGCCACCTTGAACACTGAAGCTTTCTTT.

This clone occurred a few times. The rearrangement links TRBV29-1 to TRBJ1-2; weak D call: TRBD1 (6 bases). V lost 3 bases and J lost 6, with 14 bases in between. The V gene's germline CDR1 is SQVTM and CDR2 ANQGSEA. The CDR3 length is 13 residues. CDR3 residues: CSVDLYNRDGYTF. DNA of the CDR3: TGCAGCGTTGACCTCTACAACAGGGATGGCTACACCTTC.

The chain combines TRBV5-1 with TRBJ2-2, with 8 bases lining up with TRBD1. Looked up from germline, CDR1 is SGHRS and CDR2 is YFSETQ. The CDR3 totals 15 residues. V lost 2 bases to trimming and J lost 4 bases; unmatched junction nucleotides: 4. The CDR3, as DNA: TGCGCCAGCAGCTTATTGGACAGGGCCACCGGGGAGCTGTTTTTT. Its translation is CASSLLDRATGELFF.